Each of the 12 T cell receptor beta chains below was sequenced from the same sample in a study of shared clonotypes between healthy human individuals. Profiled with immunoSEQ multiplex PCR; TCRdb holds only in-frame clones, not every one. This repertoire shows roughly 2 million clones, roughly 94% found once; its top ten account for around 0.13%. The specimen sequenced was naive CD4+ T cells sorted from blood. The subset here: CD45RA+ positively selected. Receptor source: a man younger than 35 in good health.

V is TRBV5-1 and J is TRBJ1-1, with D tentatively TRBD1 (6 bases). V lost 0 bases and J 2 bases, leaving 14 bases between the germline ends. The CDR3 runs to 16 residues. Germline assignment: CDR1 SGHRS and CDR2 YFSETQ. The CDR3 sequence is CASSLEINRVNTEAFF. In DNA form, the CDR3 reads TGCGCCAGCAGCTTGGAAATAAACAGGGTAAACACTGAAGCTTTCTTT.

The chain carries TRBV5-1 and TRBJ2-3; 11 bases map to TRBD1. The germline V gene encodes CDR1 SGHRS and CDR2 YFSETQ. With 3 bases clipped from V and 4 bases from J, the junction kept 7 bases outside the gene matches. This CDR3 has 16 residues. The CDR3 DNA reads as TGCGCCAGCAGCTGGGGCCGGACAGGGGGCGCAGATACGCAGTATTTT. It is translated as CASSWGRTGGADTQYF.

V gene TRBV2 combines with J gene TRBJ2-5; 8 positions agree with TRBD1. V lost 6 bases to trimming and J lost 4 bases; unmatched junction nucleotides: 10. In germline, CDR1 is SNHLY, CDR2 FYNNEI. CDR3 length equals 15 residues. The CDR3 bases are TGTGCCAGCAGGGTGGACAGGGAATCACGAGAGACCCAGTACTTC. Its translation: CASRVDRESRETQYF. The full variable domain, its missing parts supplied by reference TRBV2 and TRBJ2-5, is EPEVTQTPSHQVTQMGQEVILRCVPISNHLYFYWYRQILGQKVEFLVSFYNNEISEKSEIFDDQFSVERPDGSNFTLKIRSTKLEDSAMYFCASRVDRESRETQYFGPGTRLLVL.

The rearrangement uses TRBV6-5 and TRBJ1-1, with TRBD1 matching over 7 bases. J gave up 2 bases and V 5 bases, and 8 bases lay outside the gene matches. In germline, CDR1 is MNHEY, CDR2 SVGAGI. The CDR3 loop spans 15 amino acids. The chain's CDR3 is CASSLRGTANTEAFF. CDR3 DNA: TGTGCCAGCAGTCTACGGGGGACAGCAAACACTGAAGCTTTCTTT.

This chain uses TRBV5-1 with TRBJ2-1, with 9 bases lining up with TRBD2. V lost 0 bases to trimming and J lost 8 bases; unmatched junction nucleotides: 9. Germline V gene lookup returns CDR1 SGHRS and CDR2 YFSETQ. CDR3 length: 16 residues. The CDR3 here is CASSLEGGRVGDEQFF. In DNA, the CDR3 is TGCGCCAGCAGCTTGGAAGGCGGGAGGGTCGGTGATGAGCAGTTCTTC.

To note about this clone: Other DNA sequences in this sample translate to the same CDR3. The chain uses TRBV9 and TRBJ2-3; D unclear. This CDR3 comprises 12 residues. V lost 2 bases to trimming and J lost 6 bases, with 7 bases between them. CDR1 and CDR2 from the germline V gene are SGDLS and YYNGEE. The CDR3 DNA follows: TGTGCCAGCAGCGTGGACGGGGATACGCAGTATTTT. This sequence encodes CASSVDGDTQYF.

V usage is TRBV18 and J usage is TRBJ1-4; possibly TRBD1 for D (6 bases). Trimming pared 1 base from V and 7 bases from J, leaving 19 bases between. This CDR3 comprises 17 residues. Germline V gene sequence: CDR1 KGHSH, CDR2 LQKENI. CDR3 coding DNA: TGTGCCAGCTCACCACGAGAACAGGGTATAGGAGCTGAAAAACTGTTTTTT. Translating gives CASSPREQGIGAEKLFF.

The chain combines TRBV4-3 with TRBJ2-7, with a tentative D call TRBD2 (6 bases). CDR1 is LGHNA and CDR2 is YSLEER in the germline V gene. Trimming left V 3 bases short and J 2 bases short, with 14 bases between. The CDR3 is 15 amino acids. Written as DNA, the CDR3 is TGCGCCAGCAGCCACAGGAGGGACCTTGCCTACGAGCAGTACTTC. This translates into CASSHRRDLAYEQYF.

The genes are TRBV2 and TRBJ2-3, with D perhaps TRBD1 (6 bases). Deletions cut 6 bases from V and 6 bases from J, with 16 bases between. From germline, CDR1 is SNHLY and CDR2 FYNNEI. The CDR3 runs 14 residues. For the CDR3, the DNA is TGTGCCAGCAGCCCCGGACAGTACTCTGATACGCAGTATTTT. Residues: CASSPGQYSDTQYF.

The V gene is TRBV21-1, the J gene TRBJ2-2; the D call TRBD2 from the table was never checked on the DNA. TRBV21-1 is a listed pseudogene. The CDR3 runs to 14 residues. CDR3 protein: CASSKSGGSGELFF. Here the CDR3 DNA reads TGTGCCAGCAGCAAAAGCGGGGGATCCGGGGAGCTGTTTTTT.

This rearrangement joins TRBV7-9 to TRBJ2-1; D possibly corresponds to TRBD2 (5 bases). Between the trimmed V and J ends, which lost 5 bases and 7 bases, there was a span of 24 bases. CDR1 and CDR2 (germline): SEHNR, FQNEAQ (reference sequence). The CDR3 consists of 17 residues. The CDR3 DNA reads TGTGCCAGCAGCCCCCCCCTGGACTTCACTCGCTTTAATGAGCAGTTCTTC. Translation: CASSPPLDFTRFNEQFF.

For the CDR3, the DNA is TGTGCCAGCAGTCAGGGGGCTACGCAGCCCCAGCATTTT. Translation: CASSQGATQPQHF. This sequence joins TRBV28 and TRBJ1-5; 8 nucleotides align to TRBD1. CDR3 length: 13 residues. Germline CDR1 reads MDHEN; CDR2 reads SYDVKM. V lost 5 bases and J lost 7; bases outside the gene matches: 4.